This is a list of T cell receptor beta chains from one sample in a study of early T cells in non-severe SARS-CoV-2 infection. TCRdb processed the 5' RACE reads anew with MiXCR; each CDR3 protein has one entry. The data hold around 50,000 distinct CDR3 sequences, with approximately 6% observed a single time. Sequences were obtained from whole blood. Receptors originate from an adult who was a healthcare worker with PCR-confirmed SARS-CoV-2 infection or an uninfected control (not recorded which). The CDR3 runs from the conserved cysteine through the conserved F or W. Each record gives: V gene, J gene, clone size, D gene, CDR3 protein, CDR3 DNA. D genes are given only for firm matches. Clone size is shown for a subset of rows, as once, few, many or a class of expanded clone.

>TRBV6-5|TRBJ1-5|NA|NA
CASRDGGSSNQPQHF
TGTGCCAGCAGAGACGGAGGTTCTAGCAATCAGCCCCAGCATTTT
>TRBV7-9|TRBJ2-1|NA|NA
CASSLTGSSYNEQFF
TGTGCCAGCAGCCTAACAGGGAGCTCCTACAATGAGCAGTTCTTC
>TRBV12-3/TRBV12-4|TRBJ2-3|NA|NA
CASSLQRGTDTQYF
TGTGCCAGCAGTTTACAGAGGGGCACAGATACGCAGTATTTT
>TRBV4-1|TRBJ2-3|many|NA
CASSQGTGYTQYF
TGCGCCAGCAGCCAGGGAACGGGTTATACGCAGTATTTT
>TRBV12-5|TRBJ2-1|many|NA
CASGLSAGAISYNEQFF
TGTGCTAGTGGTTTGTCCGCGGGGGCAATCTCCTACAATGAGCAGTTCTTC
>TRBV12-3/TRBV12-4|TRBJ1-3|NA|NA
CASSPLGRGLVNTIYF
TGTGCCAGCAGCCCCCTCGGAAGGGGCTTAGTAAACACCATATATTTT
>TRBV6-2/TRBV6-3|TRBJ2-1|few|NA
CASSPQGYRYNEQFF
TGTGCCAGCAGTCCTCAGGGGTATCGTTACAATGAGCAGTTCTTC
>TRBV3-1|TRBJ2-2|NA|TRBD2
CASSLMGLAGFTGELFF
TGTGCCAGCAGCCTCATGGGGCTAGCGGGGTTCACCGGGGAGCTGTTTTTT
>TRBV9|TRBJ2-1|many|TRBD2
CASSVAGAGAASRDEQFF
TGTGCCAGCAGCGTAGCGGGAGCGGGGGCCGCTTCAAGGGATGAGCAGTTCTTC
>TRBV7-9|TRBJ1-5|NA|TRBD1
CASSGQGMSNQPQHF
TGTGCCAGCAGCGGACAGGGGATGAGCAATCAGCCCCAGCATTTT
>TRBV29-1|TRBJ1-3|many|NA
CSVYKSLSGNTIYF
TGCAGCGTGTATAAGAGTCTCTCTGGAAACACCATATATTTT
>TRBV7-2|TRBJ1-2|many|NA
CASSFDLYGYTF
TGTGCCAGCAGCTTCGACCTCTATGGCTACACCTTC
>TRBV29-1|TRBJ1-3|NA|NA
CSAAPSSGNTIYF
TGCAGCGCCGCACCGTCCTCTGGAAACACCATATATTTT
>TRBV6-2/TRBV6-3|TRBJ1-2|few|NA
CASTTAGNYGYTF
TGTGCCAGCACCACAGCCGGGAACTATGGCTACACCTTC
>TRBV6-2/TRBV6-3|TRBJ2-1|many|NA
CASSTDSRYYNEQFF
TGTGCCAGCAGCACCGATAGCAGATACTACAATGAGCAGTTCTTC
>TRBV7-2|TRBJ1-1|many|NA
CASSLGSRRTNTEAFF
TGTGCCAGCAGCTTAGGGTCCAGACGGACGAACACTGAAGCTTTCTTT
>TRBV6-1|TRBJ1-1|few|NA
CASIFPGWGPSAEAFF
TGTGCCAGCATTTTCCCCGGTTGGGGGCCGTCCGCTGAAGCTTTCTTT
>TRBV20-1|TRBJ1-4|many|NA
CSVRGLGGEKLFF
TGCAGTGTTCGAGGGTTGGGTGGGGAAAAACTGTTTTTT
>TRBV6-1|TRBJ1-3|NA|NA
CASSRTGISGNTIYF
TGTGCCAGCAGTCGGACCGGGATCTCTGGAAACACCATATATTTT
>TRBV25-1|TRBJ1-6|few|TRBD1
CASSDTLGGGGSPLHF
TGTGCCAGCAGTGATACTCTAGGGGGCGGGGGTTCACCCCTCCACTTT
>TRBV6-6|TRBJ2-5|many|NA
CASTGAETQYF
TGTGCCAGCACAGGGGCAGAGACCCAGTACTTC
>TRBV10-3|TRBJ2-5|few|NA
CAISESWRGGTQETQYF
TGTGCCATCAGTGAGTCGTGGAGGGGGGGGACTCAAGAGACCCAGTACTTC
>TRBV7-8|TRBJ2-1|many|TRBD2
CASSTVTSGGAEQFF
TGTGCCAGCAGCACTGTGACTAGCGGGGGGGCCGAGCAGTTCTTC
>TRBV20-1|TRBJ2-1|many|TRBD2
CSASGGAGEQFF
TGCAGTGCTAGCGGGGGGGCCGGCGAGCAGTTCTTC
>TRBV7-2|TRBJ2-1|many|NA
CASSLLLSFNEQFF
TGTGCCAGCAGCTTATTACTCAGCTTCAATGAGCAGTTCTTC
>TRBV4-3|TRBJ2-7|few|TRBD2
CASSQDRSVAGPYEQYF
TGCGCCAGCAGCCAAGACAGGAGCGTAGCGGGGCCCTACGAGCAGTACTTC
>TRBV19|TRBJ2-7|many|NA
CASSMSREQYF
TGTGCCAGTAGTATGTCTAGGGAGCAGTACTTC
>TRBV2|TRBJ1-6|few|NA
CASRQNNSPLHF
TGTGCCAGTAGGCAGAATAATTCACCCCTCCACTTT
>TRBV9|TRBJ2-1|many|NA
CASSVEGLPGYNEQFF
TGTGCCAGCAGCGTAGAGGGGCTGCCCGGGTATAATGAGCAGTTCTTC
>TRBV29-1|TRBJ2-1|few|TRBD1
CSVEPGQGNPYNEQFF
TGCAGCGTTGAACCGGGACAGGGTAATCCCTACAATGAGCAGTTCTTC
>TRBV7-2|TRBJ2-3|many|TRBD2
CASSSIAGGGTDTQYF
TGTGCCAGCAGCTCCATAGCGGGGGGGGGCACAGATACGCAGTATTTT
>TRBV6-6|TRBJ2-5|few|NA
CAASPDSRGETQYF
TGTGCCGCGAGTCCCGACAGTCGTGGGGAGACCCAGTACTTC
>TRBV12-3/TRBV12-4|TRBJ1-1|many|NA
CASRTPGEGTEAFF
TGTGCCAGCAGAACCCCAGGGGAGGGCACTGAAGCTTTCTTT
>TRBV4-3|TRBJ1-5|many|NA
CASSQEMGNQPQHF
TGCGCCAGCAGCCAAGAAATGGGGAATCAGCCCCAGCATTTT
>TRBV5-1|TRBJ1-1|many|NA
CASSFAGAGTEAFF
TGCGCCAGCAGCTTCGCCGGGGCGGGAACTGAAGCTTTCTTT
>TRBV7-2|TRBJ2-5|many|TRBD1
CASSSYGQGATQYF
TGTGCCAGCAGCTCGTATGGACAGGGTGCTACCCAGTACTTC
>TRBV5-6|TRBJ2-3|NA|NA
CASSLSVAGLTDTQYF
TGTGCCAGCAGCTTGAGTGTGGCAGGCCTCACAGATACGCAGTATTTT
>TRBV14|TRBJ2-7|NA|NA
CASSQQDTYEQYF
TGTGCCAGCAGCCAACAGGACACCTACGAGCAGTACTTC
>TRBV6-2/TRBV6-3|TRBJ1-2|NA|NA
CASSNNRVGDGYTF
TGTGCCAGCAGTAACAACAGGGTTGGCGATGGCTACACCTTC
>TRBV6-2/TRBV6-3|TRBJ1-1|few|TRBD1
CASSSTGEATEAFF
TGTGCCAGCAGTTCCACAGGGGAAGCCACTGAAGCTTTCTTT
>TRBV2|TRBJ1-6|many|NA
CARSSRGGDNSPLHF
TGTGCCAGAAGTTCAAGGGGAGGGGATAATTCACCCCTCCACTTT
>TRBV5-5|TRBJ2-5|many|TRBD1
CASSTGTGSTETQYF
TGTGCCAGCAGTACCGGGACAGGGTCTACGGAGACCCAGTACTTC
>TRBV6-6|TRBJ1-5|many|NA
CASSQGPDQPQHF
TGTGCCAGCAGCCAGGGCCCCGATCAGCCCCAGCATTTT
>TRBV19|TRBJ1-1|many|TRBD1
CASQGARAEAFF
TGTGCCAGCCAGGGGGCGCGGGCTGAAGCTTTCTTT
>TRBV5-1|TRBJ1-2|few|NA
CASSPDGTSNYGYTF
TGCGCCAGCAGCCCGGACGGGACCTCTAACTATGGCTACACCTTC
>TRBV20-1|TRBJ2-2|few|TRBD1
CSARDRPDTGELFF
TGCAGTGCTAGGGACAGGCCGGACACCGGGGAGCTGTTTTTT
>TRBV20-1|TRBJ2-7|NA|TRBD2
CSAGVAGSYEQYF
TGCAGCGCAGGGGTAGCGGGGAGCTACGAGCAGTACTTC
>TRBV7-8|TRBJ2-2|NA|TRBD2
CASSLDPTSGGAIDTGELFF
TGTGCCAGCAGCTTAGACCCGACTAGCGGGGGGGCGATAGATACCGGGGAGCTGTTTTTT
>TRBV7-2|TRBJ2-5|few|TRBD1
CASSLGQGGTETQYF
TGTGCCAGCAGCTTAGGACAGGGGGGGACGGAGACCCAGTACTTC